These 11 T cell receptor beta chains originate from one sample sequenced in a study of cytomegalovirus exposure and HLA in healthy donors. The PCR used 60 Vbeta and 13 Jbeta primers. Sequenced by immunoSEQ multiplex PCR; TCRdb stores in-frame clones only, minus some. This repertoire shows over 150,000 clones, about 80% found once; its top ten account for roughly 2%. The sample comprised PBMCs. All receptors derive from a man aged 45-60 years in good health and CMV-seropositive.

The CDR3 here is CASSSGTGALNSPLHF. DNA for the CDR3: TGTGCCAGCAGTTCGGGGACAGGCGCCCTTAATTCACCCCTCCACTTT. This chain joins TRBV27 and TRBJ1-6; 8 positions match TRBD1. The V and J ends lost 4 bases and 6 bases, in that order; junction bases with no gene match: 8. Germline V gene data show CDR1 as MNHEY and CDR2 as SMNVEV (reference sequence). This CDR3 has 16 residues.

This chain joins TRBV27 and TRBJ1-2; D uncertain. The V end lost 10 bases, the J end lost 4 bases, and 10 bases lay between the germline ends. Germline CDR1 is MNHEY and CDR2 is SMNVEV (reference sequence). The CDR3 loop spans 11 amino acids. CDR3 sequence reads: CATGIRYGYTF. The CDR3 DNA reads TGTGCCACGGGGATCCGCTATGGCTACACCTTC.

This clone was counted only a few times. The chain carries TRBV6-4 and TRBJ2-3; 14 positions agree with TRBD2. After removal of 5 bases from V and 4 bases from J, the junction contained 2 bases not matched to a gene. The CDR3 sequence is 15 residues long. Per germline, CDR1 MRHNA and CDR2 SNTAGT. The CDR3 nucleotides read TGTGCCAGCAGTCTGACTAGCGGGGGGGCAGATACGCAGTATTTT. Protein product: CASSLTSGGADTQYF.

This clone was picked up a small number of times. The rearrangement links TRBV27 to TRBJ1-1; tentatively, D is TRBD1 (6 bases). This CDR3 spans 14 amino acids. Germline CDR1 and CDR2: MNHEY and SMNVEV (reference sequence). Trimming took off 0 bases at V and 10 bases at J, with 15 bases between the two ends. The CDR3, as DNA: TGTGCCAGCAGTTTATCCCTCAGGGGCCCTGGAGCTTTCTTT. It codes for CASSLSLRGPGAFF.

V usage is TRBV5-4 and J usage is TRBJ1-6, with 12 bases lining up with TRBD1. The CDR3 loop spans 18 amino acids. The junction had 9 bases not matched to a gene; V was cut back by 4 bases and J by 4 bases. Germline loops: CDR1 SGHNT, CDR2 YYREEE (reference sequence). CDR3 residues: CASSASGTGGAYNSPLHF. CDR3 bases: TGTGCCAGCAGCGCCTCCGGGACAGGGGGCGCTTATAATTCACCCCTCCACTTT.

The genes are TRBV5-1 and TRBJ2-2, with 9 positions matching TRBD2. Germline CDR1 and CDR2: SGHRS and YFSETQ. The V gene end was trimmed by 4 bases and the J gene end by 1 base; junction bases not matched to a gene: 2. There are 15 residues in the CDR3. The CDR3 DNA is TGCGCCAGCAGCCGGACTAGCGAGAACACCGGGGAGCTGTTTTTT. Protein: CASSRTSENTGELFF.

Written as DNA, the CDR3 is TGTGCCATCAGTGAGAGGACTAGCGGGGGGGCTGAGACCCAGTACTTC. Amino acids: CAISERTSGGAETQYF. The rearrangement links TRBV10-3 to TRBJ2-5; TRBD2 agrees at 15 bases. The V gene end was trimmed by 2 bases and the J gene end by 5 bases; junction bases not matched to a gene: 3. In germline, CDR1 is ENHRY, CDR2 SYGVKD. The CDR3 covers 16 residues.

This clone was counted between two and nine times. CDR3 sequence reads: CASSLYGDTEAFF. The CDR3 nucleotides read TGTGCCAGCAGTTTATACGGAGACACTGAAGCTTTCTTT. The chain joins TRBV27 to TRBJ1-1; D is unresolved. The V and J ends lost 1 base and 3 bases respectively, with 6 bases between them. CDR1 is MNHEY, CDR2 SMNVEV, per germline (reference sequence). The CDR3 is 13 amino acids.

In its sample, this clone was seen a few times. This chain links TRBV27 with TRBJ2-2, with TRBD1 matching 8 bases. The length of the CDR3 is 16 residues. V was clipped by 4 bases and J by 5 bases; unmatched bases: 9. CDR1 and CDR2 (germline): MNHEY, SMNVEV (reference sequence). The CDR3 loop reads CASSWSRGRFTGELFF. CDR3 in DNA: TGTGCCAGCAGTTGGTCCAGGGGGCGGTTTACCGGGGAGCTGTTTTTT.

This clone was counted a few times. The chain carries TRBV4-3 and TRBJ1-2; no firm D call. Germline V gene data show CDR1 as LGHNA and CDR2 as YSLEER. The CDR3 totals 14 residues. The V and J ends lost 1 base and 4 bases respectively, with 10 bases between them. The CDR3 is CASSQAGSPYGYTF. For the CDR3, the DNA is TGCGCCAGCAGCCAAGCTGGGAGTCCCTATGGCTACACCTTC.

In its sample, this clone was seen once. This same CDR3 is encoded by further DNA sequences in the sample. The chain has TRBV4-1 and TRBJ2-7; D perhaps matches TRBD1 (6 bases). The CDR3 runs to 14 residues. V was shortened by 1 base and J by 1 base, with 8 bases between the two germline ends. Germline CDR1 and CDR2: MGHRA and YSYEKL. CDR3 DNA sequence: TGCGCCAGCAGCCAAGGTAGGGGGTCCTACGAGCAGTACTTC. Residues: CASSQGRGSYEQYF.